Listed below are T cell receptor beta chains from one sample, sequenced in a study of blood T cell repertoires in COVID-19. The data were produced by immunoSEQ multiplex PCR, yet TCRdb's version contains in-frame clones alone and is incomplete. Among tens of thousands of clones listed, around nine tenths were seen once. Sample: peripheral blood. The receptor set was obtained from a man between 60 and 70 years old with active or convalescent COVID-19. The CDR3 runs from the conserved cysteine through the conserved F or W. D genes are given only for firm matches. Clone sizes are given selectively: once, few, many, or a class where the clone is expanded.

CDR3aa	CDR3nt	abundance	d_gene	len	v_gene	j_gene
CASSKLSVFGYTF	TGTGCCAGCAGCAAGCTTAGTGTTTTTGGCTACACCTTC	.	.	13	TRBV7-9	TRBJ1-2
CASSTTGVDGYGYTF	TGTGCCAGCAGCACTACAGGGGTAGACGGCTATGGCTACACCTTC	once	.	15	TRBV21-1	TRBJ1-2
CASSQRTGEETQYF	TGTGCCAGCTCACAGAGGACAGGCGAAGAGACCCAGTACTTC	once	TRBD1	14	TRBV18	TRBJ2-5
CASSPQGVGTGELFF	TGTGCCAGCTCACCACAGGGAGTCGGCACCGGGGAGCTGTTTTTT	.	.	15	TRBV18	TRBJ2-2
CASSQTGLAKNIQYF	TGTGCCAGCAGTCAGACAGGTCTAGCCAAAAACATTCAGTACTTC	once	.	15	TRBV6-2/TRBV6-3	TRBJ2-4
CASSPEGYPYEQYF	TGCGCCAGCAGCCCGGAGGGTTATCCCTACGAGCAGTACTTC	once	.	14	TRBV5-1	TRBJ2-7
CASSPQVQIDGNTIYF	TGTGCCAGCTCACCACAGGTACAGATCGATGGAAACACCATATATTTT	few	.	16	TRBV18	TRBJ1-3
CASLEGGSGNTIYF	TGTGCCTCCTTAGAAGGGGGCTCTGGAAACACCATATATTTT	.	.	14	TRBV19	TRBJ1-3
CASSLGGGGPYEQYF	TGTGCCAGCAGCTTAGGCGGGGGGGGTCCCTACGAGCAGTACTTC	.	TRBD2	15	TRBV11-2	TRBJ2-7
CASSHGQGSPPSGYTF	TGTGCCAGCAGCCATGGACAGGGAAGCCCCCCGAGTGGCTACACCTTC	.	TRBD1	16	TRBV9	TRBJ1-2
CASRFDSMGYGYTF	TGCGCCAGCAGATTTGACAGTATGGGCTATGGCTACACCTTC	.	.	14	TRBV5-1	TRBJ1-2
CASSLGEGDGYTF	TGTGCCAGCAGCTTAGGGGAAGGGGATGGCTACACCTTC	.	.	13	TRBV7-3	TRBJ1-2
CAISEEGNDEQYF	TGTGCCATCAGTGAGGAGGGAAATGACGAGCAGTACTTC	.	.	13	TRBV10-3	TRBJ2-7
CASSPYLKGENNSPLHF	TGCGCCAGCAGCCCTTACCTCAAAGGGGAAAATAATTCACCCCTCCACTTT	.	.	17	TRBV4-1	TRBJ1-6
CASSWGPTGGGNQPQHF	TGTGCCAGCAGCTGGGGACCTACAGGGGGCGGCAATCAGCCCCAGCATTTT	.	TRBD1	17	TRBV7-2	TRBJ1-5
CAISDETETYEQYF	TGTGCCATCAGTGACGAGACTGAGACCTACGAGCAGTACTTC	.	.	14	TRBV10-3	TRBJ2-7
CASSPTGQGYTEAFF	TGTGCCAGCAGTCCCACAGGGCAGGGGTACACTGAAGCTTTCTTT	few	.	15	TRBV6-2/TRBV6-3	TRBJ1-1
CASRKTGIASPQHF	TGTGCCAGTAGAAAGACAGGGATCGCTTCGCCCCAGCATTTT	.	TRBD1	14	TRBV19	TRBJ1-5
CASSFDRDNQPQHF	TGTGCCAGCAGCTTTGACAGGGACAATCAGCCCCAGCATTTT	.	TRBD1	14	TRBV7-9	TRBJ1-5
CASGNRDTANYGYTF	TGTGCCAGCGGCAACCGTGACACCGCTAACTATGGCTACACCTTC	.	.	15	TRBV19	TRBJ1-2
CASRPGGLNYGYTF	TGTGCCAGCAGACCGGGGGGCCTGAACTATGGCTACACCTTC	.	.	14	TRBV3-1/TRBV3-2	TRBJ1-2
CAISEGPGEGDTQYF	TGTGCCATCAGTGAGGGGCCAGGGGAGGGAGATACGCAGTATTTT	.	.	15	TRBV10-3	TRBJ2-3
CSASAEETQYF	TGCAGTGCTAGCGCGGAAGAGACCCAGTACTTC	.	.	11	TRBV20-1	TRBJ2-5
CASSRSATVNTEAFF	TGCGCCAGCAGCCGCAGCGCGACAGTGAACACTGAAGCTTTCTTT	.	.	15	TRBV4-1	TRBJ1-1
CASRGQGNEQFF	TGTGCCAGCAGAGGGCAGGGCAATGAGCAGTTCTTC	.	.	12	TRBV7-9	TRBJ2-1
CASSPLRATNEKLFF	TGTGCCAGCTCACCACTACGAGCAACTAATGAAAAACTGTTTTTT	.	.	15	TRBV18	TRBJ1-4
CASSLGTGGYNEQFF	TGTGCCAGCAGCTTAGGGACGGGGGGCTACAATGAGCAGTTCTTC	.	TRBD2	15	TRBV11-2	TRBJ2-1
CASSLAGGSTDTQYF	TGTGCCAGCAGTTTAGCGGGGGGTAGCACAGATACGCAGTATTTT	.	TRBD2	15	TRBV28	TRBJ2-3
CASRQGHTEAFF	TGTGCCAGTAGACAGGGGCACACTGAAGCTTTCTTT	.	TRBD1	12	TRBV19	TRBJ1-1
CSAPLLYGYTF	TGCAGTGCCCCTCTTCTCTATGGCTACACCTTC	.	.	11	TRBV20-1	TRBJ1-2
CATLRGPEEKLFF	TGTGCCACCCTTCGAGGGCCCGAGGAAAAACTGTTTTTT	.	.	13	TRBV28	TRBJ1-4
CASTGKGTGPYSGNTIYF	TGTGCCAGCACCGGGAAGGGGACAGGGCCCTACTCTGGAAACACCATATATTTT	.	TRBD1	18	TRBV7-3	TRBJ1-3
CASSYERTSYEQYF	TGTGCCAGCAGTTACGAAAGGACTTCCTACGAGCAGTACTTC	once	.	14	TRBV6-2/TRBV6-3	TRBJ2-7
CASSMETGELFF	TGTGCCAGTAGTATGGAGACCGGGGAGCTGTTTTTT	.	.	12	TRBV19	TRBJ2-2
CASSLIAGGRETQYF	TGTGCCAGCAGCTTAATAGCGGGGGGGCGGGAGACCCAGTACTTC	.	TRBD2	15	TRBV7-2	TRBJ2-5
CASSVPGEGNQPQHF	TGTGCCAGCAGTGTCCCGGGGGAGGGCAATCAGCCCCAGCATTTT	few	.	15	TRBV2	TRBJ1-5
CSVVTSGGFGGEQFF	TGCAGCGTTGTTACTAGCGGGGGTTTTGGGGGTGAGCAGTTCTTC	.	TRBD2	15	TRBV29-1	TRBJ2-1
CATSDSRGRANEKLFF	TGTGCCACCAGTGACTCCAGGGGGCGGGCTAATGAAAAACTGTTTTTT	medium-sized	TRBD1	16	TRBV24-1	TRBJ1-4
CASSFGQGYGYTF	TGTGCCAGCAGCTTCGGACAGGGGTATGGCTACACCTTC	.	TRBD1	13	TRBV5-5	TRBJ1-2
CASRLGQGLGYTF	TGCGCCAGCAGATTGGGACAGGGCTTGGGCTACACCTTC	.	TRBD1	13	TRBV5-1	TRBJ1-2
CASTRSGTGFYSQPQHF	TGTGCCAGTACACGTTCCGGGACAGGTTTTTATAGTCAGCCCCAGCATTTT	once	TRBD1	17	TRBV19	TRBJ1-5
CASSDQITDTQYF	TGTGCCAGCAGTGACCAGATCACAGATACGCAGTATTTT	.	.	13	TRBV6-4	TRBJ2-3